This is a list of T cell receptor beta chains from one sample in a study of blood T cell repertoires in COVID-19. Assay: immunoSEQ multiplex PCR; the TCRdb copy retains only in-frame clones and omits some. The sample shows some 200,000 clones, 85% to 90% of them seen only once. What was sequenced was peripheral blood. Receptors originate from a man between 18 and 29 years old with active or convalescent COVID-19. Each CDR3 is given with its conserved first and last residue. The D gene is left open where the match is weak.

d_gene,v_gene,j_gene,len,CDR3nt,CDR3aa
TRBD2,TRBV28,TRBJ2-5,13,TGTGCCAGCTTGCGGGGGAGGCAAGAGACCCAGTACTTC,CASLRGRQETQYF
TRBD2,TRBV7-2,TRBJ2-7,14,TGTGCCAGCAGCCTAGCGGGAGTCGGCGACGAGCAGTACTTC,CASSLAGVGDEQYF
.,TRBV10-3,TRBJ1-3,14,TGTGCCATCAGTGCACCGAGCTCTGGAAACACCATATATTTT,CAISAPSSGNTIYF
.,TRBV29-1,TRBJ1-1,12,TGCAGCGTCGAAACAGGGAGCCCTGAAGCTTTCTTT,CSVETGSPEAFF
TRBD2,TRBV27,TRBJ2-3,16,TGTGCCAGCAGCCCTCTGGCGGGAGGCCGCACAGATACGCAGTATTTT,CASSPLAGGRTDTQYF
TRBD1,TRBV6-2/TRBV6-3,TRBJ2-2,15,TGTGCCAGCAGTAGACAGGGGAAGGGCACCGGGGAGCTGTTTTTT,CASSRQGKGTGELFF
TRBD1,TRBV4-1,TRBJ2-5,14,TGCGCCAGCAGCCGTCGGACAGGGCAAGAGACCCAGTACTTC,CASSRRTGQETQYF
.,TRBV2,TRBJ1-2,16,TGTGCCAGCAGGGTCGAGGAGGGCTCTTATAACTATGGCTACACCTTC,CASRVEEGSYNYGYTF
TRBD2,TRBV2,TRBJ2-1,17,TGTGCCAGCATGGAGGGACTAGCGGGATCTCTTTACCATGAGCAGTTCTTC,CASMEGLAGSLYHEQFF
.,TRBV7-2,TRBJ1-1,14,TGTGCCAGCAGCTTAGTTTACGGTAGCAGAGAAGCTTTCTTT,CASSLVYGSREAFF
.,TRBV9,TRBJ1-6,15,TGTGCCAGCAGCGCTCAGGGGTCCTTTAATTCACCCCTCCACTTT,CASSAQGSFNSPLHF
TRBD1,TRBV27,TRBJ1-4,15,TGTGCCAGCAGTTCAGGACAGGGGGGGAATGAAAAACTGTTTTTT,CASSSGQGGNEKLFF
.,TRBV10-3,TRBJ1-4,13,TGTGCCATTGCCCGAGGGCCAAATGAAAAACTGTTTTTT,CAIARGPNEKLFF